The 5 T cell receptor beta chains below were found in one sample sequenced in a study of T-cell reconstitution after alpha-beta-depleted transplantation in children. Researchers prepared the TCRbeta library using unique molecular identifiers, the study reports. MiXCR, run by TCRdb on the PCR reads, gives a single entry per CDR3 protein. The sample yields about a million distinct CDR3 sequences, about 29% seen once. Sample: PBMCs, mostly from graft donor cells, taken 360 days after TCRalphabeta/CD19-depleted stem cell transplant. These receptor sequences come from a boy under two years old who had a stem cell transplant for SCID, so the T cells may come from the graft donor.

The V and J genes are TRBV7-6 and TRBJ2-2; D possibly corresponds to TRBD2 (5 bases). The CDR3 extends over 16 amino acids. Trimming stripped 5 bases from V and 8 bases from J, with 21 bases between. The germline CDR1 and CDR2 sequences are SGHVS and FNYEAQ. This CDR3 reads CASSARFDWRTGELFF. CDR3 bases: TGTGCCAGCAGCGCCAGGTTCGACTGGAGGACTGGGGAGCTGTTTTTT.

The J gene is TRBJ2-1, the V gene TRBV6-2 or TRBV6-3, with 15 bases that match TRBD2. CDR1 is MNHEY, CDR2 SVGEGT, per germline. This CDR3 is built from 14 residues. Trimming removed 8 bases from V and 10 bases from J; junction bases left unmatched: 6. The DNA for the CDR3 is TGTGCCAGCGTAGGACTAGCGGGGGGGCTCGAGCAGTTCTTC. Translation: CASVGLAGGLEQFF.

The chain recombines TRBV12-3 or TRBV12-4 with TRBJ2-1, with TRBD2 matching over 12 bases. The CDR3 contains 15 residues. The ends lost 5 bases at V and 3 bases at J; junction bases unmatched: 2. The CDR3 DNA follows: TGTGCCAGCAGTCGACTAGCGGGGGACTACAATGAGCAGTTCTTC. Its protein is CASSRLAGDYNEQFF.

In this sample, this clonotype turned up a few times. CDR3 loop: CSASSAGGSDTQYF. DNA of the CDR3: TGCAGTGCTTCCTCAGCGGGGGGGTCGGATACGCAGTATTTT. This rearrangement joins TRBV20-1 to TRBJ2-3, with 10 bases that match TRBD2. The junction had 8 bases not matched to a gene; V was cut back by 5 bases and J by 6 bases. Germline CDR1 and CDR2: DFQATT and SNEGSKA (reference sequence). This CDR3 spans 14 amino acids.

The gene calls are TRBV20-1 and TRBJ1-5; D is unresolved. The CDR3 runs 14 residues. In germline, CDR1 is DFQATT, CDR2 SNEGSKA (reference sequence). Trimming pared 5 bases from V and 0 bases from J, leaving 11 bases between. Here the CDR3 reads CSAVESNSNQPQHF. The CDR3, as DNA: TGCAGTGCTGTCGAGTCAAATAGCAATCAGCCCCAGCATTTT.